A selection of T cell receptor beta chains follows, all from one sample in a study of T cell changes during pregnancy in multiple sclerosis. Here immunoSEQ multiplex PCR was the method, and the copy in TCRdb shows in-frame clones only, minus some. The table has 100,000 or so clones, around 93% seen once. The sequencing used peripheral blood, collected in the first trimester of pregnancy. The source is a female donor with multiple sclerosis, enrolled in a pregnancy study. Both conserved end residues are trimmed from each CDR3. Each record gives: V gene, D gene, J gene, CDR3 protein. D genes are given only for firm matches.

>TRBV18|TRBD1|TRBJ2-7
ASSPGQGATEQY
>TRBV10-3|.|TRBJ2-2
AISESAAGQRGGELF
>TRBV7-9|.|TRBJ1-4
ASSPSERENEKLF
>TRBV11-1|TRBD1|TRBJ1-4
ASSSRTGAEGKLF
>TRBV7-6|TRBD2|TRBJ2-3
ASSNLAGGHTDTQY
>TRBV19|TRBD2|TRBJ2-3
ASSTGTSGGTDTQY
>TRBV2|TRBD2|TRBJ2-1
ASSGSGGLYNEQF
>TRBV7-9|TRBD2|TRBJ2-5
ASSPGLLAGGPWQETQY
>TRBV7-2|TRBD1|TRBJ1-5
ASSLDRVNQPQH
>TRBV9|TRBD1|TRBJ2-7
ASSGDRGDEQY
>TRBV11-1|TRBD1|TRBJ1-3
ASSRRTKTGQVEHTIY
>TRBV13|.|TRBJ2-7
ASSSRGALTPEQY
>TRBV19|.|TRBJ1-2
ASSHTDLDYGYT
>TRBV18|.|TRBJ2-3
ASSLQADTQY
>TRBV7-8|TRBD1|TRBJ2-7
ASSSGTGSYEQY
>TRBV15|.|TRBJ1-3
ATSRKGQHLSGNTIY
>TRBV29-1|.|TRBJ2-7
SVEIQGYEQY
>TRBV5-6|TRBD1|TRBJ1-2
ASSSGTGYSNYGYT
>TRBV5-1|TRBD1|TRBJ2-1
ASSWTGGEQF
>TRBV6-5|.|TRBJ2-5
ASSYSEGDETQY
>TRBV11-2|TRBD1|TRBJ1-2
ASSPGTGYGYT
>TRBV9|TRBD1|TRBJ1-2
ASSARRQGALNGYT
>TRBV27|TRBD1|TRBJ1-2
ASTDRQGIYGYT
>TRBV11-2|TRBD1|TRBJ2-1
ASSSGTGGRSYNEQF
>TRBV9|TRBD2|TRBJ2-6
ASSVGKGGPSGANVLT
>TRBV19|TRBD1|TRBJ1-1
ASSMTGQPNTEAF
>TRBV9|.|TRBJ1-2
ASSASKMGGRLYGYT
>TRBV9|TRBD2|TRBJ2-1
ASSTREGTSGGPSYNEQF
>TRBV7-3|TRBD2|TRBJ2-5
ASSQTSGGNQETQY
>TRBV6-5|TRBD1|TRBJ2-7
ASGWTGAYEQY
>TRBV5-1|.|TRBJ2-2
ASNRDSNTGELF
>TRBV10-2|.|TRBJ2-1
ASRLTGGSSYNEQF
>TRBV27|TRBD1|TRBJ1-5
ASRLNPDRGNQPQH
>TRBV6-5|.|TRBJ2-7
ASTYGGGSSYEQY
>TRBV27|.|TRBJ2-6
ASSPFSTSSGANVLT
>TRBV6-1|TRBD2|TRBJ2-3
ASQWGGDFTDTQY